This T cell receptor (beta chain) emerged from a study of T cell responses to AZD1222 COVID-19 vaccine. The repertoire was sequenced with immunoSEQ multiplex PCR; TCRdb's copy has only in-frame clones and lacks some. The table has more than 95,000 clones, about 88% seen once. This clone was recorded a few times. The CDR3 totals 14 residues. The germline V gene has CDR1 SGHRS and CDR2 YFSETQ. The V end lost 4 bases, the J end lost 0 bases, and 11 bases lay between the germline ends. The rearrangement links TRBV5-1 to TRBJ2-7; D not certain. The TCR originated in an adult in good health. Sequenced here: peripheral blood, sampled on day 0 of AZD1222 vaccination. CDR3 in amino acids: CASSPDRTSYEQYF. CDR3 sequence (DNA): TGCGCCAGCAGCCCCGATCGAACCTCCTACGAGCAGTACTTC.